A single sample gave rise to the 30 T cell receptor beta chains below, sequenced in a study of blood T cell repertoires in COVID-19. The method was immunoSEQ multiplex PCR; TCRdb's version includes in-frame clones alone and lacks a portion of them. The table includes around 200,000 clones, about 87% detected once. Material for sequencing was peripheral blood. The receptors were sampled from a man in his 60s who had recovered from COVID-19.

This sequence joins TRBV5-4 and TRBJ2-5, with TRBD1 matching 7 bases. V lost 0 bases to trimming and J lost 1 base; unmatched junction nucleotides: 3. The CDR3 contains 15 residues. The V gene's germline CDR1 is SGHNT and CDR2 YYREEE (reference sequence). The CDR3 DNA reads TGTGCCAGCAGCTTGGAGAGGGGGCCCCAAGAGACCCAGTACTTC. It specifies CASSLERGPQETQYF.

This clone was counted once. The chain combines TRBV10-1 with TRBJ1-1; D not resolved. This CDR3 is built from 13 residues. Germline loops: CDR1 WNHNN, CDR2 SYGVQD (reference sequence). The ends were cut back, 8 bases at V and 1 base at J, with 11 bases in the middle. Written as DNA, the CDR3 is TGCGCCAGCCGAGAATCTTCGAACACTGAAGCTTTCTTT. This translates into CASRESSNTEAFF.

The rearrangement joins TRBV7-3 to TRBJ1-2; TRBD1 agrees at 10 bases. CDR1 and CDR2 from the germline V gene are SGHTA and FQGTGA. Trimming took 5 bases from V and 5 from J; bases not matched to a gene: 17. The CDR3 has 18 amino acids. CDR3 protein: CASSLPGQGWPHGYGYTF. The CDR3 DNA is TGTGCCAGCAGCCTACCGGGACAGGGGTGGCCACATGGATATGGCTACACCTTC.

This chain joins TRBV5-1 and TRBJ2-1, with a tentative D call TRBD2 (6 bases). The CDR3 is 15 residues long. Trimming pared 1 base from V and 2 bases from J, leaving 10 bases between. Germline V CDR1 and CDR2: SGHRS, YFSETQ. This CDR3 is CASSLLDYPYNEQFF. The CDR3 DNA follows: TGCGCCAGCAGCTTGCTGGACTACCCCTACAATGAGCAGTTCTTC. The whole variable domain, filled in from reference TRBV5-1 and TRBJ2-1, reads KAGVTQTPRYLIKTRGQQVTLSCSPISGHRSVSWYQQTPGQGLQFLFEYFSETQRNKGNFPGRFSGRQFSNSRSEMNVSTLELGDSALYLCASSLLDYPYNEQFFGPGTRLTVL.

V is TRBV5-5 and J is TRBJ2-7; possibly TRBD1 for D (6 bases). The V end lost 7 bases, the J end lost 9 bases, and 23 bases lay between the germline ends. CDR3 size: 14 residues. In germline, CDR1 is SGHKS, CDR2 YYEKEE (reference sequence). The CDR3 protein is CASRLDSFVSWQYF. CDR3 bases: TGTGCCAGCCGCCTGGACAGCTTTGTCTCCTGGCAGTACTTC.

This chain links TRBV30 with TRBJ2-7, with TRBD2 matching over 10 bases. Germline CDR1 and CDR2: GTSNPN and SVGIG (reference sequence). This CDR3 comprises 12 residues. Trimming took 7 bases from V and 3 from J; bases not matched to a gene: 3. In nucleotides, the CDR3 is TGTGCCTTAGCGGGGGGAATCTACGAGCAGTACTTC. Translated: CALAGGIYEQYF. The full variable domain, in which reference TRBV30 and TRBJ2-7 provide the parts outside the CDR3, is SQTIHQWPATLVQPVGSPLSLECTVEGTSNPNLYWYRQAAGRGLQLLFYSVGIGQISSEVPQNLSASRPQDRQFILSSKKLLLSDSGFYLCALAGGIYEQYFGPGTRLTVT.

This clone was found once. This chain joins TRBV7-2 and TRBJ1-5; TRBD1 is a possible D gene (6 bases). This CDR3 is built from 16 residues. CDR1 is SGHTA, CDR2 FQGNSA, per germline. Between the trimmed V and J ends, which lost 6 bases and 5 bases, there was a span of 20 bases. CDR3 sequence: CASSPPPQGTYQPQHF. The CDR3 nucleotides read TGTGCCAGCAGTCCGCCCCCCCAGGGGACCTATCAGCCCCAGCATTTT.

The chain is built from TRBV7-9 and TRBJ2-7; 8 bases agree with TRBD1. CDR1 is SEHNR and CDR2 is FQNEAQ in the germline V gene (reference sequence). The CDR3 sequence is 14 residues long. V lost 5 bases to trimming and J lost 4 bases; unmatched junction nucleotides: 7. CDR3 protein: CASSPWTGFYEQYF. DNA of the CDR3: TGTGCCAGCAGCCCTTGGACAGGGTTTTACGAGCAGTACTTC.

This clone was counted only a few times. J is TRBJ1-6 and V is TRBV28, with D possibly being TRBD1 (6 bases). CDR1 and CDR2 (germline): MDHEN, SYDVKM. V was clipped by 6 bases and J by 3 bases, with 15 bases between them. CDR3 length: 16 residues. The CDR3 nucleotides are TGTGCCAGCAGCCCTCTCAAAGGGGGCTATAATTCACCCCTCCACTTT. Encoded protein: CASSPLKGGYNSPLHF.

The gene calls are TRBV6-2 or TRBV6-3 and TRBJ2-7; possibly TRBD2 for D (6 bases). The V and J ends lost 4 bases and 0 bases respectively, with 13 bases between them. The germline CDR1 and CDR2 sequences are MNHEY and SVGEGT. The CDR3 is 15 amino acids. CDR3 residues: CASSSPETSSYEQYF. The CDR3 DNA follows: TGTGCCAGCAGTTCCCCCGAGACTAGCTCCTACGAGCAGTACTTC.

This sequence joins TRBV5-1 and TRBJ1-1; tentative D call: TRBD1 (5 bases). V was trimmed by 10 bases and J by 0 bases, leaving 13 bases between them. Germline lookup yields CDR1 SGHRS and CDR2 YFSETQ. This CDR3 is built from 13 residues. In DNA form, the CDR3 reads TGCGCCTCCCAGGGCAGGTTGAACACTGAAGCTTTCTTT. This encodes CASQGRLNTEAFF.

This sequence joins TRBV18 and TRBJ1-5; D may be TRBD1 (6 bases). The length of the CDR3 is 18 residues. CDR1 KGHSH and CDR2 LQKENI come from the germline V gene. V was pared by 0 bases and J by 4 bases, with 19 bases between. This CDR3 is CASSPPQTGTNLNQPQHF. As DNA, the CDR3 is TGTGCCAGCTCACCACCCCAAACAGGGACAAACCTTAATCAGCCCCAGCATTTT.

As concerns this clone: This specimen includes other DNA sequences encoding the same CDR3. The chain combines TRBV18 with TRBJ1-1; unclear D gene. CDR1 is KGHSH, CDR2 LQKENI, per germline. This CDR3 has 13 residues. V was shortened by 3 bases and J by 2 bases, with 7 bases between the two germline ends. The CDR3 is CASSPSENTEAFF. As DNA, the CDR3 is TGTGCCAGCTCACCGTCAGAAAACACTGAAGCTTTCTTT.

A single count supports this clone. Other nucleotide sequences in the sample specify the same CDR3. V and J are TRBV19 and TRBJ1-5, with D unresolved. Trimming shortened V by 3 bases and J by 2 bases, and 11 bases separated the two germline ends. Per germline, CDR1 LNHDA and CDR2 SQIVND (reference sequence). The CDR3 has 15 amino acids. The CDR3 here is CASSIPGIGNQPQHF. DNA of the CDR3: TGTGCCAGTAGTATCCCCGGTATCGGCAATCAGCCCCAGCATTTT. The entire variable domain, with the rest obtained from reference TRBV19 and TRBJ1-5, is as follows: DGGITQSPKYLFRKEGQNVTLSCEQNLNHDAMYWYRQDPGQGLRLIYYSQIVNDFQKGDIAEGYSVSREKKESFPLTVTSAQKNPTAFYLCASSIPGIGNQPQHFGDGTRLSIL.

The rearrangement links TRBV5-1 to TRBJ2-2; tentative D call: TRBD2 (5 bases). V gave up 5 bases and J gave up 5 bases, with 13 bases separating them. This CDR3 comprises 14 residues. The germline gives CDR1 SGHRS, CDR2 YFSETQ. The CDR3 DNA reads as TGCGCCAGCAGGGAGGCCCTGGGGACCGGGGAGCTGTTTTTT. The encoded protein is CASREALGTGELFF.

This chain connects TRBV5-1 to TRBJ2-2; D not certain. The CDR3 extends over 13 amino acids. Looked up from germline, CDR1 is SGHRS and CDR2 is YFSETQ. Trimming pared 4 bases from V and 1 base from J, leaving 5 bases between. CDR3 nucleotide sequence: TGCGCCAGCAGCATACTGAACACCGGGGAGCTGTTTTTT. This gives the protein CASSILNTGELFF.

The CDR3 region has the DNA TGTGCCAGCATATTGGGACAGGGCTTTTATGGCTACACCTTC. Its translation is CASILGQGFYGYTF. The genes are TRBV11-3 and TRBJ1-2; TRBD1 matches 9 bases. The CDR3 has 14 residues. Germline V gene data show CDR1 as SGHNT and CDR2 as YENEEA. The V and J ends lost 7 bases and 5 bases, in that order; junction bases with no gene match: 8.

V is TRBV27 and J is TRBJ1-5; 10 bases align to TRBD1. The CDR3 contains 14 residues. Germline lookup yields CDR1 MNHEY and CDR2 SMNVEV (reference sequence). V lost 2 bases to trimming and J lost 6 bases; unmatched junction nucleotides: 1. CDR3 in amino acids: CASSLGTGVQPQHF. The CDR3 coding sequence is TGTGCCAGCAGTTTAGGGACAGGGGTTCAGCCCCAGCATTTT.

The chain links TRBV16 to TRBJ1-1, with TRBD1 matching over 8 bases. V was pared by 3 bases and J by 0 bases, with 15 bases of the junction left unmatched. Germline CDR1 and CDR2: KGHSY and FQNENV. This CDR3 region has 19 residues. CDR3 region: CASSQIIGQGDFMNTEAFF. CDR3 in DNA: TGTGCCAGCAGCCAGATAATTGGACAGGGTGATTTTATGAACACTGAAGCTTTCTTT.

The CDR3, as DNA: TGTGCCAGCAGCTCGACACAGGGGAGTGAAAAACTGTTTTTT. Amino acid sequence: CASSSTQGSEKLFF. The chain combines TRBV5-6 with TRBJ1-4, with TRBD1 identical over 7 bases. This CDR3 spans 14 amino acids. CDR1 and CDR2 (germline): SGHDT, YYEEEE. Trimming removed 3 bases from V and 7 bases from J; junction bases left unmatched: 6. Supplemented by reference TRBV5-6 and TRBJ1-4, the full variable domain reads DAGVTQSPTHLIKTRGQQVTLRCSPKSGHDTVSWYQQALGQGPQFIFQYYEEEERQRGNFPDRFSGHQFPNYSSELNVNALLLGDSALYLCASSSTQGSEKLFFGSGTQLSVL.

This chain links TRBV19 with TRBJ2-7; 8 bases agree with TRBD1. This CDR3 has 13 residues. V shed 4 bases and J 4 bases; nucleotides not matched to a gene: 3. Germline values: CDR1 LNHDA, CDR2 SQIVND (reference sequence). In DNA, the CDR3 is TGTGCCAGTAGTACAAACAGGGGGTACGAGCAGTACTTC. This translates into CASSTNRGYEQYF. The full variable domain, its missing parts supplied by reference TRBV19 and TRBJ2-7, is DGGITQSPKYLFRKEGQNVTLSCEQNLNHDAMYWYRQDPGQGLRLIYYSQIVNDFQKGDIAEGYSVSREKKESFPLTVTSAQKNPTAFYLCASSTNRGYEQYFGPGTRLTVT.

The chain couples TRBV6-5 to TRBJ1-4; weak D call: TRBD1 (6 bases). The CDR3 totals 13 residues. The ends were cut back, 9 bases at V and 8 bases at J, with 16 bases in the middle. The V gene's germline CDR1 is MNHEY and CDR2 SVGAGI. CDR3 bases: TGTGCCAGTTCGCGGCAGGGGAGCGAAAAACTGTTTTTT. This encodes CASSRQGSEKLFF.

The rearrangement links TRBV5-4 to TRBJ2-1; D is possibly TRBD2 (6 bases). The V gene lost 4 bases and the J gene lost 0 bases, with 14 bases spanning the gap. CDR3 length equals 16 residues. Germline lookup yields CDR1 SGHNT and CDR2 YYREEE (reference sequence). CDR3 nucleotide sequence: TGTGCCAGCAGCACCCAGCGGGCGAGCTCCTACAATGAGCAGTTCTTC. This gives the protein CASSTQRASSYNEQFF.

The chain is built from TRBV7-8 and TRBJ2-5; 7 nucleotides align to TRBD1. In germline, CDR1 is SGHVS, CDR2 FQNEAQ. The CDR3 length is 18 residues. V was pared by 2 bases and J by 4 bases, with 16 bases of the junction left unmatched. CDR3 amino acids: CASSLLIGGSNFRETQYF. The CDR3 coding sequence is TGTGCCAGCAGCTTATTAATAGGGGGCTCCAACTTCCGAGAGACCCAGTACTTC.

In DNA form, the CDR3 reads TGTGCCAGCAGCTACGGGATTGGTGGGGCCAACGTCCTGACTTTC. This sequence encodes CASSYGIGGANVLTF. This rearrangement joins TRBV11-2 to TRBJ2-6; weak D call: TRBD2 (5 bases). CDR3 size: 15 residues. CDR1 and CDR2 from the germline V gene are SGHAT and FQNNGV. The ends were cut back, 4 bases at V and 3 bases at J, with 10 bases in the middle.

The rearrangement links TRBV7-3 to TRBJ1-2, with TRBD1 matching over 7 bases. Germline CDR1 is SGHTA and CDR2 is FQGTGA. The CDR3 consists of 13 residues. J lost 5 bases, V lost 4 bases, and 4 bases had no gene match. The CDR3 is CASSYGTEYGYTF. The CDR3 nucleotides read TGTGCCAGCAGCTACGGGACAGAATATGGCTACACCTTC.

The rearrangement uses TRBV9 and TRBJ2-2, with unresolved D. The CDR3 consists of 15 residues. Trimming stripped 0 bases from V and 0 bases from J, with 6 bases between. Germline values: CDR1 SGDLS, CDR2 YYNGEE. The CDR3 region is CASSVARANTGELFF. The CDR3 region has the DNA TGTGCCAGCAGCGTAGCGCGAGCGAACACCGGGGAGCTGTTTTTT.

This clone appeared a single time. V and J are TRBV19 and TRBJ2-3; 9 nucleotides agree with TRBD2. Per the germline V gene, CDR1 is LNHDA and CDR2 is SQIVND (reference sequence). Unmatched junction bases numbered 4, after V lost 3 bases and J lost 3 bases. CDR3 length equals 15 residues. The CDR3 bases are TGTGCCAGTAGTATGGTTGCGGGGGGGACAGATACGCAGTATTTT. Its translation: CASSMVAGGTDTQYF.

In its sample, this clone was seen many times. This chain uses TRBV7-8 with TRBJ1-6; D gene uncertain. Germline V gene sequence: CDR1 SGHVS, CDR2 FQNEAQ. This CDR3 region has 14 residues. V was cut by 1 base and J by 5 bases, with 6 bases left in between. The CDR3 nucleotides are TGTGCCAGCAGCTTAGGGAGCAATAATTCACCCCTCCACTTT. It is translated as CASSLGSNNSPLHF. The variable domain in full, with the rest retrieved from reference TRBV7-8 and TRBJ1-6, is GAGVSQSPRYKVAKRGQDVALRCDPISGHVSLFWYQQALGQGPEFLTYFQNEAQLDKSGLPSDRFFAERPEGSVSTLKIQRTQQEDSAVYLCASSLGSNNSPLHFGNGTRLTVT.

The rearrangement uses TRBV28 and TRBJ2-3; TRBD2 is a possible D gene (6 bases). CDR1 and CDR2 from the germline V gene are MDHEN and SYDVKM. The CDR3 consists of 16 residues. The ends were cut back, 3 bases at V and 4 bases at J, with 17 bases in the middle. The CDR3, as DNA: TGTGCCAGCAGTTTGTCGGCGGGAATTGGCGCAGATACGCAGTATTTT. This encodes CASSLSAGIGADTQYF.